What follows is one T cell receptor (beta chain) and its context. Its antigen is unidentified. With 2 bases removed from V and 4 bases from J, the gap between germline ends came to 11 bases. The V gene's germline CDR1 is MNHEY and CDR2 SVGAGI. The CDR3 loop spans 14 amino acids. The assay was immunoSEQ multiplex PCR, and TCRdb's table has in-frame clones only and misses some. Seen here are 150,000 to 200,000 clones, 85% to 95% observed once, and the top ten hold about 10%. These data are taken from a study of T cell responses to AZD1222 COVID-19 vaccine. Turning to the study itself: Doses given second, at about 4 or about 12 weeks, were pooled. Study results and caveats: Repertoires were obtained solely post-peak T cell response. The number of AZD1222 recipients seropositive at baseline was only five to seven.

The source is an adult in good health. V usage is TRBV6-5 and J usage is TRBJ2-5; no clear D. The material sequenced was peripheral blood, taken on day 0 of AZD1222 vaccination. The CDR3 loop reads CASSYGSPGETQYF. In nucleotides, the CDR3 is TGTGCCAGCAGTTACGGAAGCCCGGGAGAGACCCAGTACTTC.